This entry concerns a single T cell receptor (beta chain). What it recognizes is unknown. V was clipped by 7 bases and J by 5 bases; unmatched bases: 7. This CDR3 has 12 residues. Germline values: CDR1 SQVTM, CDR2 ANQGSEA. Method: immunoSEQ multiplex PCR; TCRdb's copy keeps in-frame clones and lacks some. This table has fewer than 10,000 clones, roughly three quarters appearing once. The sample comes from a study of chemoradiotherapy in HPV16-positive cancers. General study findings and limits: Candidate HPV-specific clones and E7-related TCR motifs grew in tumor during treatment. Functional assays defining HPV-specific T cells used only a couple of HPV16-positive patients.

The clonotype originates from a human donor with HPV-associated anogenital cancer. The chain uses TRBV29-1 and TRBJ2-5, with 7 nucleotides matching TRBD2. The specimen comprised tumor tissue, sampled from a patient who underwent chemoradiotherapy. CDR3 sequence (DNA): TGCAGCGCCCTGGGGGGGTCGGAGACCCAGTACTTC. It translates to CSALGGSETQYF. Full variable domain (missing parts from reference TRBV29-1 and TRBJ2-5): SAVISQKPSRDICQRGTSLTIQCQVDSQVTMMFWYRQQPGQSLTLIATANQGSEATYESGFVIDKFPISRPNLTFSTLTVSNMSPEDSSIYLCSALGGSETQYFGPGTRLLVL.